Sequencing of this T cell receptor (beta chain) was carried out in a study of T cell responses to AZD1222 COVID-19 vaccine. Study findings and constraints: Clonal diversity may have been underestimated in mostly white British donors.

In regard to this clone: Its target is unknown.

This table comes from immunoSEQ multiplex PCR, and its TCRdb copy is limited to in-frame clones, with some not included. The sample has over 150,000 clones; over 85% are singletons. The material was peripheral blood, obtained on day 0 of AZD1222 vaccination. The source of this sequence is an adult in good health.

The chain's CDR3 is CASSSRRQGGGNTIYF. The CDR3, as DNA: TGTGCCAGCAGTTCCCGCCGACAGGGCGGTGGAAACACCATATATTTT. The gene calls are TRBV28 and TRBJ1-3, with 7 bases matching TRBD1. V lost 4 bases, J lost 3 bases, and 9 bases stayed unmatched. Germline CDR1 reads MDHEN; CDR2 reads SYDVKM. The CDR3 length is 16 residues.